The T cell receptor beta chain under discussion was sequenced for a study of technical replicates of blood from a few donors (dated by TCRdb to 2015 to 2018). Remarks on this clone: The antigen this receptor binds is unknown. Nothing much larger sits one base from this clone, and base qualities are not available.

The CDR3 starts with the cysteine, ends with the phenylalanine, and has 15 residues. CDR3 DNA only is kept here, 45 bases in frame from base 1. V and J are trimmed by 1 base and 6 bases, and the gene matches miss 7 bases of the junction. CDR1 and CDR2, looked up from the germline V gene, are MGHRA and YSYEKL. Libraries were constructed by the immunoSEQ multiplex PCR assay. As stored in TCRdb, this immuneACCESS dataset retains in-frame rearrangements with V and J assigned. A fraction of the clones does not appear; measured against another copy, unresolved V genes explain less than half of the discrepancy, and the remainder lacks a known reason. Present in this sample are over 50,000 clones, approximately 97% of which were seen just once. The ten biggest clones cover just under 0.2% of the sample.

The sequenced sample consisted of T cells isolated from PBMCs. The sequence was collected from a human donor in good health. The V and J genes are TRBV4-1 and TRBJ2-7; 9 central bases correspond to TRBD1. This receptor carries the CDR3 CASSQGDREEIEQYF. The sequenced DNA: TGCGCCAGCAGCCAAGGGGACAGGGAGGAGATCGAGCAGTACTTC.